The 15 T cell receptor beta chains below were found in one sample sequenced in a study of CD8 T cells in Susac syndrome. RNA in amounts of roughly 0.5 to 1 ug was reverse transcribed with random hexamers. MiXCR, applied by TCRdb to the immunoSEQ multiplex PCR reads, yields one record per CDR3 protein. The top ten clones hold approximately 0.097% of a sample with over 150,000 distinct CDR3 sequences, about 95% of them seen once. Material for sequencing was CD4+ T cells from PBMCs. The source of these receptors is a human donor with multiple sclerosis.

CDR3 protein: CASSFHGQMETQYF. The CDR3 nucleotides read TGCGCCAGCAGCTTCCACGGACAGATGGAGACCCAGTACTTC. The V gene is TRBV5-1, the J gene TRBJ2-5; TRBD1 might be the D (6 bases). Trimming shortened V by 2 bases and J by 5 bases, and 13 bases separated the two germline ends. CDR1 is SGHRS, CDR2 YFSETQ, per germline. The length of the CDR3 is 14 residues. Using reference TRBV5-1 and TRBJ2-5 for the parts outside the CDR3, the full variable domain is KAGVTQTPRYLIKTRGQQVTLSCSPISGHRSVSWYQQTPGQGLQFLFEYFSETQRNKGNFPGRFSGRQFSNSRSEMNVSTLELGDSALYLCASSFHGQMETQYFGPGTRLLVL.

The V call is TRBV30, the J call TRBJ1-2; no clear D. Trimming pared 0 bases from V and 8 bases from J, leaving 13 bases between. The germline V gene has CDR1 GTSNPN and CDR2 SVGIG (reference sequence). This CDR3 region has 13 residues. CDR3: CAWSVMVPWGYTF. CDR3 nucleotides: TGTGCCTGGAGTGTTATGGTCCCGTGGGGCTACACCTTC.

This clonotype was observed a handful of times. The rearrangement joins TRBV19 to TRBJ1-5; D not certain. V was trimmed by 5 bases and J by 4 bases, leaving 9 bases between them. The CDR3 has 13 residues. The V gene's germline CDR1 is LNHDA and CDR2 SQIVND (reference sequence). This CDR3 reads CASSRQENQPQHF. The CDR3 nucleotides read TGTGCCAGTAGTCGTCAAGAAAATCAGCCCCAGCATTTT.

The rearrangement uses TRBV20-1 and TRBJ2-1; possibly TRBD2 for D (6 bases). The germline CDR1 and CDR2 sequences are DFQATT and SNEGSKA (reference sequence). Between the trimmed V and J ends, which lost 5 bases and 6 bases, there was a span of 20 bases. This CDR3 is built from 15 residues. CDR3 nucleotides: TGCAGTGCTTGGGGACGGCGACTAGTGAGCAATGAGCAGTTCTTC. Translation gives CSAWGRRLVSNEQFF.

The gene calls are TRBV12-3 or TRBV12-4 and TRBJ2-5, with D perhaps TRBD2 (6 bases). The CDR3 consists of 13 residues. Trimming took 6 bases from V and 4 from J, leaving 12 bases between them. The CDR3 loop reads CASSRDSAETQYF. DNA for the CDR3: TGTGCCAGCAGCCGGGACTCCGCAGAGACCCAGTACTTC.

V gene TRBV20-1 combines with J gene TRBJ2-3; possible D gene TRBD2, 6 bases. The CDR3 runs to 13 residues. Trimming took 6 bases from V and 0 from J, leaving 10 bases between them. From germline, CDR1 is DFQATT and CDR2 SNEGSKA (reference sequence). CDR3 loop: CSASGTSTDTQYF. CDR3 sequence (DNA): TGCAGTGCCTCCGGGACTAGCACAGATACGCAGTATTTT.

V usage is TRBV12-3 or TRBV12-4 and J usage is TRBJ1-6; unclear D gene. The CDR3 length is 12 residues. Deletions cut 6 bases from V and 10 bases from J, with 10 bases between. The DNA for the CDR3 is TGTGCCAGCAGCTACATGCAGTCACCCCTCCACTTT. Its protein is CASSYMQSPLHF.

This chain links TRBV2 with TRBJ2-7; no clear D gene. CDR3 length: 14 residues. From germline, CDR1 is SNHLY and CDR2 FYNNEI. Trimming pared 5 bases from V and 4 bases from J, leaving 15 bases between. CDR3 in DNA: TGTGCCAGCAGTCCTCCGGGTCTCGAGTACGAGCAGTACTTC. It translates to CASSPPGLEYEQYF.

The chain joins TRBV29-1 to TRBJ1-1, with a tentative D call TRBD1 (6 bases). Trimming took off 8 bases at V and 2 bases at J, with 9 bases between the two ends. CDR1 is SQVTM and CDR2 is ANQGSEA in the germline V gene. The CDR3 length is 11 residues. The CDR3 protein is CSYRANTEAFF. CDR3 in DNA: TGCAGCTACAGGGCTAACACTGAAGCTTTCTTT.

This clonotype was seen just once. The CDR3 coding sequence is TGCAGCGTTGATCTCTGGCTAGCGGGCCACAATGAGCAGTTCTTC. This gives the protein CSVDLWLAGHNEQFF. The chain joins TRBV29-1 to TRBJ2-1, with 8 bases matching TRBD2. The V gene's germline CDR1 is SQVTM and CDR2 ANQGSEA. Trimming removed 3 bases from V and 5 bases from J; junction bases left unmatched: 9. The CDR3 has 15 residues.

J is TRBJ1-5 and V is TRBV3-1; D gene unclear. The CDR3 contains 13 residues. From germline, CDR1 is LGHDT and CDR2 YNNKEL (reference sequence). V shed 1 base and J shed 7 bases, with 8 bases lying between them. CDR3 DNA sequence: TGTGCCAGCAGCCAAGGTGTGCACCAGCCCCAGCATTTT. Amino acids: CASSQGVHQPQHF.

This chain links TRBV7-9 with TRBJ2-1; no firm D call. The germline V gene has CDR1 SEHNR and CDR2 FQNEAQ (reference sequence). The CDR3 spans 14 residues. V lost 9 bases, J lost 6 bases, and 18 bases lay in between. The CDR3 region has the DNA TGTGCCAGTGAACAGCGCAACCTTGGCAATGAGCAGTTCTTC. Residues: CASEQRNLGNEQFF. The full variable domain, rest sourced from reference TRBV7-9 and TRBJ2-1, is DTGVSQNPRHKITKRGQNVTFRCDPISEHNRLYWYRQTLGQGPEFLTYFQNEAQLEKSRLLSDRFSAERPKGSFSTLEIQRTEQGDSAMYLCASEQRNLGNEQFFGPGTRLTVL.

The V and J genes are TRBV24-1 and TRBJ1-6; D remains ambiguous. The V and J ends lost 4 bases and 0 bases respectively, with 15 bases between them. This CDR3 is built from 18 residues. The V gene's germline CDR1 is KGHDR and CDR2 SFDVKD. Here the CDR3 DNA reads TGTGCCACCAGTGAAAGGACGCCCGTCAGCTCCTATAATTCACCCCTCCACTTT. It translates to CATSERTPVSSYNSPLHF.

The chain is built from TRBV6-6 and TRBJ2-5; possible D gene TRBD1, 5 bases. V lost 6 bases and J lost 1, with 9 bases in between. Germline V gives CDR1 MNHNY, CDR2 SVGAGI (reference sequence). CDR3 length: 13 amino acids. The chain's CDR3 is CASRSDSQETQYF. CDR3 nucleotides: TGTGCCAGCAGGTCCGACAGCCAAGAGACCCAGTACTTC.

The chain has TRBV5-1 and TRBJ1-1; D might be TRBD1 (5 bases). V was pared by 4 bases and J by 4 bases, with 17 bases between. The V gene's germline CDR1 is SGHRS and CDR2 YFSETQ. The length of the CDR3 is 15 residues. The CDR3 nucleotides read TGCGCCAGCAGCCTGGGTGGGGGAGGCGGCACTGAAGCTTTCTTT. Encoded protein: CASSLGGGGGTEAFF. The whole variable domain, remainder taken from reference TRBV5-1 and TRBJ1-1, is KAGVTQTPRYLIKTRGQQVTLSCSPISGHRSVSWYQQTPGQGLQFLFEYFSETQRNKGNFPGRFSGRQFSNSRSEMNVSTLELGDSALYLCASSLGGGGGTEAFFGQGTRLTVV.